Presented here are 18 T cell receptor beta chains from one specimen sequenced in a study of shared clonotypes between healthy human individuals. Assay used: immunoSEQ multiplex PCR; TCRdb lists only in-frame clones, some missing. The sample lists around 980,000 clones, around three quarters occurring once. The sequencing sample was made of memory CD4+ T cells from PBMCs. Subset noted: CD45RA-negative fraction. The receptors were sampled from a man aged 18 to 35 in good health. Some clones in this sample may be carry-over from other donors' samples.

CDR3 loop: CASTPRQGGQPQHF. DNA for the CDR3: TGTGCCAGCACTCCCCGGCAGGGAGGCCAGCCCCAGCATTTT. The rearrangement joins TRBV28 to TRBJ1-5, with D tentatively TRBD1 (5 bases). The CDR3 sequence is 14 residues long. Germline CDR1 and CDR2: MDHEN and SYDVKM. The V end lost 7 bases, the J end lost 7 bases, and 17 bases lay between the germline ends. Combining the CDR3 with reference TRBV28 and TRBJ1-5 gives the whole variable domain DVKVTQSSRYLVKRTGEKVFLECVQDMDHENMFWYRQDPGLGLRLIYFSYDVKMKEKGDIPEGYSVSREKKERFSLILESASTNQTSMYLCASTPRQGGQPQHFGDGTRLSIL.

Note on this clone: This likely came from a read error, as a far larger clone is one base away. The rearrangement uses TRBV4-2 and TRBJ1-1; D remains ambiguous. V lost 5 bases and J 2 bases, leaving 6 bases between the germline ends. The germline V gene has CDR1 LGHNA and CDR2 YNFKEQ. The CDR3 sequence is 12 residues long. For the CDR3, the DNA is TGTGCCAGCAGCTTTATAAACACTGAAGCTTTCTTT. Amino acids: CASSFINTEAFF.

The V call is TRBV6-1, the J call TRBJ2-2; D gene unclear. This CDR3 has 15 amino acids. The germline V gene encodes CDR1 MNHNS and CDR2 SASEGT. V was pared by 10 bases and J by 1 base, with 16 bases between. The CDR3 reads CAISKRTQNTGELFF. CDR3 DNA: TGTGCCATTTCTAAACGGACCCAGAACACCGGGGAGCTGTTTTTT.

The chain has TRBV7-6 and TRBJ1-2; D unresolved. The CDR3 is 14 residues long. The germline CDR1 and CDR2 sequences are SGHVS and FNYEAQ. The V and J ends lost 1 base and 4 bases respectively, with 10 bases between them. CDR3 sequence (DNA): TGTGCCAGCAGCTTAGTGAGGGAACCCTATGGCTACACCTTC. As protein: CASSLVREPYGYTF. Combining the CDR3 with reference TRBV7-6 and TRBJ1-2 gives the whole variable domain GAGVSQSPRYKVTKRGQDVALRCDPISGHVSLYWYRQALGQGPEFLTYFNYEAQQDKSGLPNDRFSAERPEGSISTLTIQRTEQRDSAMYRCASSLVREPYGYTFGSGTRLTVV.

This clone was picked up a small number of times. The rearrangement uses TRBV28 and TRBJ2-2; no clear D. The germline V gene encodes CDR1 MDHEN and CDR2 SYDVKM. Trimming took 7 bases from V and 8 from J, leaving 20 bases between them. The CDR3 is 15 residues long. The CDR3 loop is CASTAGSPSPGELFF. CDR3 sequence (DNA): TGTGCCAGCACAGCCGGGTCACCAAGCCCTGGGGAGCTGTTTTTT.

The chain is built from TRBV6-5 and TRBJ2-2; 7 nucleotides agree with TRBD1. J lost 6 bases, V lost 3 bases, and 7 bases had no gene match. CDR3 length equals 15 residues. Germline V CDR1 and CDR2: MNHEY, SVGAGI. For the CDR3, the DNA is TGTGCCAGCAGTTATGACAGGGTGGGGCCCGGGGAGCTGTTTTTT. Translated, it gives CASSYDRVGPGELFF.

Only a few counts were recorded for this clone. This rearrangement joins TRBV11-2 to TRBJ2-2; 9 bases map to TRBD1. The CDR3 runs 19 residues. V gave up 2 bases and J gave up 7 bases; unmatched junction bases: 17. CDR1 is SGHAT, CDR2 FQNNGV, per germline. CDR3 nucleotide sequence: TGTGCCAGCAGCTTATCACAGGGGGCGTCTTACCCGGCGGGCGGGGAGCTGTTTTTT. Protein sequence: CASSLSQGASYPAGGELFF. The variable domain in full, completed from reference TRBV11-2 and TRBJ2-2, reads EAGVAQSPRYKIIEKRQSVAFWCNPISGHATLYWYQQILGQGPKLLIQFQNNGVVDDSQLPKDRFSAERLKGVDSTLKIQPAKLEDSAVYLCASSLSQGASYPAGGELFFGEGSRLTVL.

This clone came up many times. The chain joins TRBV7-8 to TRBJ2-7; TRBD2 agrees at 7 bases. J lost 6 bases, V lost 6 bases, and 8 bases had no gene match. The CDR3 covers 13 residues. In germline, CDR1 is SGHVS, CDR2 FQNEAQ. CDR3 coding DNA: TGTGCCAGCAGGACTAGCAGCGCGAGCGAGCAGTACTTC. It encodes CASRTSSASEQYF.

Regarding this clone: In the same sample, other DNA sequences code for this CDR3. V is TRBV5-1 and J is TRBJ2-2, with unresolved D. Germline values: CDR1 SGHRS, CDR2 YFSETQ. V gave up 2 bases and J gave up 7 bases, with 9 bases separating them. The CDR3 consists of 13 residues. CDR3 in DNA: TGCGCCAGCAGCTTCCCCGGCGGCGGGGAGCTGTTTTTT. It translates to CASSFPGGGELFF.

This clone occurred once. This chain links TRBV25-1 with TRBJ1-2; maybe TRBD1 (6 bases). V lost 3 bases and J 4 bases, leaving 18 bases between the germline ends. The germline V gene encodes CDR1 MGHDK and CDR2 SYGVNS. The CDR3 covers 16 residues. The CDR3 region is CASSDPRQRGAYGYTF. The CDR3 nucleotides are TGTGCCAGCAGTGACCCCCGACAGAGGGGGGCCTATGGCTACACCTTC.

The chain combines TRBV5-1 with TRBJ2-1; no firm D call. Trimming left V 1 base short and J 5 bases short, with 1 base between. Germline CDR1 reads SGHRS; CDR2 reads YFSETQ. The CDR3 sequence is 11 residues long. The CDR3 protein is CASSLNNEQFF. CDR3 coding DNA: TGCGCCAGCAGCTTGAACAATGAGCAGTTCTTC.

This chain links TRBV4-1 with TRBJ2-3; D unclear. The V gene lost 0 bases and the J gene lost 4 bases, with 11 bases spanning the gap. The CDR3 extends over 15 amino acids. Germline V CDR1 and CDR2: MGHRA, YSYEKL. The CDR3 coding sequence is TGCGCCAGCAGCCAAGAAGGAAGGGCTCCAGATACGCAGTATTTT. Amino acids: CASSQEGRAPDTQYF.

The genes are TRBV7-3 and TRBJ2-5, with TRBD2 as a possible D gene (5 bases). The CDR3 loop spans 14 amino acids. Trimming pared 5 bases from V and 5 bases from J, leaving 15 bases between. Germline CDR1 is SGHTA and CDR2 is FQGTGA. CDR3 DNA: TGTGCCAGCAGCCTGGGTGGGAGTCGGGAGACCCAGTACTTC. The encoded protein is CASSLGGSRETQYF.

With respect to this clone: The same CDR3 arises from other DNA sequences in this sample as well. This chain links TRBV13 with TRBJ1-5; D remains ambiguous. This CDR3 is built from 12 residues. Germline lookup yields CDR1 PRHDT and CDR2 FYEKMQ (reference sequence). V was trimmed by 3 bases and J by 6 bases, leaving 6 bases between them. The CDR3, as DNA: TGTGCCAGCAGCTTTTGGGGTCAGCCCCAGCATTTT. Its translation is CASSFWGQPQHF.

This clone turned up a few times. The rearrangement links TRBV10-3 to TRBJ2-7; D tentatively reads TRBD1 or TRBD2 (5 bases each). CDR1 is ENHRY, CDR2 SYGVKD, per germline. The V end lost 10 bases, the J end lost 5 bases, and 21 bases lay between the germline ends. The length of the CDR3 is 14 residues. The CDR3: CATLERGNDNEQYF. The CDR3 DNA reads TGTGCCACGCTGGAGAGGGGAAACGACAACGAGCAGTACTTC.

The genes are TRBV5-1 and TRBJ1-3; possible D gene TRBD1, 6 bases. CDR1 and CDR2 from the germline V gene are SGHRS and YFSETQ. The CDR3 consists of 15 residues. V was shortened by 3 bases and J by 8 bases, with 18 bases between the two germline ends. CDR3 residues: CASSSAPGDGYTIYF. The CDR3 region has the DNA TGCGCCAGCAGCTCGGCTCCAGGGGACGGCTACACCATATATTTT. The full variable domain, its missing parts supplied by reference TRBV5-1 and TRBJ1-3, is KAGVTQTPRYLIKTRGQQVTLSCSPISGHRSVSWYQQTPGQGLQFLFEYFSETQRNKGNFPGRFSGRQFSNSRSEMNVSTLELGDSALYLCASSSAPGDGYTIYFGEGSWLTVV.

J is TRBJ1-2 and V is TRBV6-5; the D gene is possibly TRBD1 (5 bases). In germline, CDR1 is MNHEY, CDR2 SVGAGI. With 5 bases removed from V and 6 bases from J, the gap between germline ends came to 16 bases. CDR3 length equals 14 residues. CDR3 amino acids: CASSVRPEGHGYTF. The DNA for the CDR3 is TGTGCCAGCAGTGTCAGACCCGAGGGACATGGCTACACCTTC.

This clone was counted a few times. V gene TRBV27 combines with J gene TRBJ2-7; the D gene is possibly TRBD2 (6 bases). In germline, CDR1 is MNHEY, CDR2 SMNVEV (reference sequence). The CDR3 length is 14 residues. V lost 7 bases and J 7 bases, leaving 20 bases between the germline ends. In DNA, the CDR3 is TGTGCCAGCACCTCGGAGGGCTCCCCCAGGGAGCAGTACTTC. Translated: CASTSEGSPREQYF.